This T cell receptor (beta chain) was documented in a study of beta chain features in type 1 diabetes. Post-sort purity exceeded 98% for all sorted populations. Remarks on this clone: Its antigen remains unidentified.

CDR1 is SEHNR, CDR2 FQNEAQ, per germline (reference sequence). Trimming removed 9 bases from V and 12 bases from J, with 21 bases in between. The CDR3 loop spans 13 amino acids. Findings and caveats of the study: Any PCR bias toward short templates would affect both groups alike. The VDJ junctions of type 1 diabetes patients carried fewer insertions and more deletions.

Sequenced material consisted of expressed TCRB transcripts (all of the isolated RNA was reverse transcribed). Here immunoSEQ multiplex PCR was the method, and the copy in TCRdb shows in-frame clones only, minus some. In the table there are 250,000 or so clones, 27% of which are singletons. The sequenced material came from central memory CD4+ T cells from blood. The chain uses TRBV7-9 and TRBJ2-1; no clear D. The receptor was derived from a man under 40 in good health. The CDR3: CASTSQSLSVQFF. In DNA form, the CDR3 reads TGTGCCAGTACAAGCCAGAGTTTAAGTGTGCAGTTCTTC. Based on the CDR3 plus reference TRBV7-9 and TRBJ2-1, the full variable domain is DTGVSQNPRHKITKRGQNVTFRCDPISEHNRLYWYRQTLGQGPEFLTYFQNEAQLEKSRLLSDRFSAERPKGSFSTLEIQRTEQGDSAMYLCASTSQSLSVQFFGPGTRLTVL.